Here is one T cell receptor beta chain with its context. The table lists this clone with a count of one. Its specific antigen is unknown. No base quality values were provided; no much bigger clone lies one nucleotide off. This record belongs to a study of OX40 agonist ivuxolimab in advanced cancers. Turning to the overall study: Ivuxolimab was a fully human IgG2 agonistic monoclonal antibody targeting the costimulatory receptor OX40 (CD134). Patients were allowed to have had prior anti-PD-1, anti-PD-L1 or anti-CTLA-4 therapy, and around 41% of the dose-escalation patients had previously received checkpoint inhibitors. The paper reports the monotherapy dose-escalation portion (N of about 47 patients) of the phase I ivuxolimab trial. Of the roughly 54 patients in dose escalation, about 19 had hepatocellular carcinoma, approximately 15 had melanoma, 9 had renal cell carcinoma and 9 had head and neck cancer. Partial responses occurred in three dose-escalation patients: two with cutaneous melanoma and one with hepatocellular carcinoma. The purpose of peripheral TCRbeta sequencing was to test whether ivuxolimab changed TCR sequence diversity and led to clonal T-cell expansion. Intravenous ivuxolimab was administered to patients every 2 weeks at six dose levels: 0.01, 0.1, 0.3, 1.5, 3 and 10 mg/kg. In the dose-escalation cohort, more than 75% of patients were male, and the mean age was approximately 60 years, with a range of about 20 to 79. General conclusions and limits of the study: In the 0.1-3.0 mg/kg groups, partial responders had among the lowest normalized peripheral clonal expansion, particularly in CD8+ T cells. Antigen specificity was not determined for the clonally expanded peripheral T cells. After ivuxolimab, more expanded clones were found on average in CD8+ T cells than in CD4+ T cells. At doses of 0.1 to 3.0 mg/kg, clonal expansion of both CD4+ and CD8+ T cells in blood was seen between baseline and week 6. Low levels of normalized T-cell clonal expansion were also seen in some nonresponding patients.

For sequencing of the TCRbeta CDR3 region, genomic DNA was extracted from the sorted cells. TCRbeta CDR3 regions were sequenced using the immunoSEQ Assay. TCRdb's version of the immuneACCESS table is confined to in-frame rearrangements and falls short of the full clone set. An unresolved V gene accounts for under half of the shortfall where checked; the remainder is of unknown origin. This sample is represented by about 26,000 clones; 83% of them were singletons. The leading ten clones occupy roughly an eighth of the sample. Patients with autoimmune disease history or receiving systemic immunosuppression were excluded from the trial. Peripheral blood for TCR sequencing was drawn from every dose cohort at baseline, at cycle 4 day 1 and at cycle 7 day 1. Samples came from an open-label, multicenter, first-in-human phase I dose-escalation trial of ivuxolimab. Adults with locally advanced or metastatic melanoma, renal cell, hepatocellular, or head and neck squamous cell carcinoma were enrolled in the trial. Before TCR sequencing, CD4+ and CD8+ T cells were separately sorted from peripheral blood.

V is cut by 2 bases and J by 7 bases, and the space between the germline ends is 8 bases. Per the germline V gene, KGHSH is the CDR1 and LQKENI is the CDR2. The CDR3, from cysteine to phenylalanine, totals 12 residues. The entry retains the CDR3 DNA only, 36 bases that are in frame from base 1. The V and J genes are TRBV18 and TRBJ1-1, with no D gene named confidently. The clonotype comes from an adult with an advanced solid tumor such as melanoma, head and neck, liver or kidney cancer. Sequencing used CD4+ or CD8+ T cells sorted from blood, obtained in a trial of the OX40 agonist ivuxolimab. CDR3 sequence: CASSPGWNEAFF. The DNA is TGTGCCAGCTCACCAGGATGGAATGAAGCTTTCTTT.